This T cell receptor beta chain comes out of a study of tumor-infiltrating lymphocytes in primary liver carcinoma. Study-level information: The study obtained roughly 3.5 to 7.13 million productive TCRbeta reads per sample, similar across tissue types.

Total RNA (around 500 ng) served as template for TCR beta cDNA synthesis primed by a constant-region primer. ARM-PCR, slightly modified, supplied the TCR beta libraries through three nested multiplex PCR rounds. TCRdb re-derived calls from the multiplex PCR reads in MiXCR, one entry per CDR3 protein. The profile shows about 310,000 distinct CDR3 sequences, around three fifths of them singletons. This clonotype was seen ten or more times. Antigen specificity is unknown. Study conclusions and caveats: Bulk samples went unsorted, so CD4+ and CD8+ repertoires were not compared.

Out of unsorted whole blood came the blood RNA, and germline DNA was extracted as well. Patients were treatment-naive with chronic HBV infection. Material for sequencing was peripheral blood. The source of this sequence is a woman in her twenties or thirties with primary liver carcinoma and hepatitis B virus infection.

The CDR3 is CASGSGASGANVLTF. CDR3 sequence (DNA): TGTGCTAGTGGTTCGGGAGCCTCTGGGGCCAACGTCCTGACTTTC. The chain couples TRBV12-5 to TRBJ2-6; tentatively, D is TRBD2 (6 bases). V shed 4 bases and J shed 0 bases, with 7 bases lying between them. This CDR3 spans 15 amino acids. Germline CDR1 LGHNT, CDR2 FRNRAP.